The clone carrying this TCR beta chain was detected only a few times. Its antigen is as yet unknown. The record originates from a study of T cell repertoires in cytomegalovirus infection. TCRdb re-derived calls from the reads in MiXCR, one entry per CDR3 protein. This sample has fewer than 950,000 distinct CDR3 sequences, with approximately 32% found just once. Study outcomes and limitations: Summed public TCR beta family frequency identified CMV carriers bearing the relevant HLA. CMV-specific TCR beta clonotypes restricted by HLA-C dominated the ex vivo response.

There are 16 residues in the CDR3. Trimming removed 6 bases from V and 1 base from J, with 18 bases in between. Germline values: CDR1 SEHNR, CDR2 FQNEAQ (reference sequence). Sample: cultured CD8+ T cells from PBMCs, taken from culture after CMV antigen stimulation. V usage is TRBV7-9 and J usage is TRBJ1-1; the D gene is possibly TRBD1 (5 bases). The sequence was obtained from a human donor in good health (CMV status not recorded). Some clones in this sample may be carry-over from other donors' samples. The CDR3 nucleotides are TGTGCCAGCAGTGCGGTGGAGGGGAGTGGGAACACTGAAGCTTTCTTT. This sequence encodes CASSAVEGSGNTEAFF.